This TCR beta chain was recovered during a study of technical replicates of blood from a handful of donors. The CDR3 has 15 amino acids. Germline CDR1 SGHVS, CDR2 FNYEAQ. Losses at the gene ends were 4 bases for V and 3 bases for J; bases not matched to a gene: 7. Some clones are missing from TCRdb's copy, which holds only in-frame ones; the method was immunoSEQ multiplex PCR. Found here are about 75,000 clones, 95% to 97% of them singletons; the top ten hold almost 0.3%. The chain employs TRBV7-6 and TRBJ2-3, with 7 positions matching TRBD1. This receptor was obtained from a human donor in good health. The sequenced material came from T cells isolated from PBMCs. The chain's CDR3 is CASSSSTGLTDTQYF. CDR3 DNA sequence: TGTGCCAGCAGCTCCTCGACAGGGTTAACAGATACGCAGTATTTT.